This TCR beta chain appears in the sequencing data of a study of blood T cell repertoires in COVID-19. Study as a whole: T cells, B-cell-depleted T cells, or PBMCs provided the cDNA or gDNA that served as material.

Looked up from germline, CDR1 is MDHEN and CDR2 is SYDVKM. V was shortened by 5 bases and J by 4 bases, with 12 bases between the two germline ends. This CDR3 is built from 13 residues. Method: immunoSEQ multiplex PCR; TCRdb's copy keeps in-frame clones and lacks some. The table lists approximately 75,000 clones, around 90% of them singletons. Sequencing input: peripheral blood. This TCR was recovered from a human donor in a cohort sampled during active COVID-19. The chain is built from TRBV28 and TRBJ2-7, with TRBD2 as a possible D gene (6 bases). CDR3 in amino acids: CASSPTGTYEQYF. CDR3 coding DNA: TGTGCCAGCAGTCCTACGGGGACTTACGAGCAGTACTTC.